Presented here are 27 T cell receptor beta chains from one specimen sequenced in a study of shared clonotypes between healthy human individuals. Libraries were prepared by immunoSEQ multiplex PCR; TCRdb keeps only in-frame clonotypes and omits some of them. The top ten hold 0.13% of the sample, which has more than 2 million clones, 85% to 95% seen once. The specimen was naive CD4+ T cells sorted from blood. Subset reported: CD45RA+ positively selected. The receptors were sampled from a young man in good health.

This chain uses TRBV7-2 with TRBJ2-7, with D perhaps assigned TRBD1 or TRBD2 (5 bases each). Germline-derived CDR1 and CDR2 are SGHTA and FQGNSA. This CDR3 has 14 amino acids. V was pared by 6 bases and J by 2 bases, with 14 bases between. The CDR3 DNA follows: TGTGCCAGCAGGGGACGAGGGCCCGCCTACGAGCAGTACTTC. Protein sequence: CASRGRGPAYEQYF.

The chain combines TRBV28 with TRBJ2-3, with 7 bases aligning to TRBD1. Germline CDR1 is MDHEN and CDR2 is SYDVKM. V lost 4 bases to trimming and J lost 1 base; unmatched junction nucleotides: 5. The CDR3 loop spans 15 amino acids. In DNA form, the CDR3 reads TGTGCCAGCAGTTCCCCGGGACAGCGCACAGATACGCAGTATTTT. Translation gives CASSSPGQRTDTQYF.

The chain employs TRBV28 and TRBJ1-5, with D unresolved. V was shortened by 3 bases and J by 5 bases, with 14 bases between the two germline ends. Germline assignment: CDR1 MDHEN and CDR2 SYDVKM. This CDR3 comprises 15 residues. CDR3 sequence reads: CASSFGRQAYQPQHF. The CDR3 bases are TGTGCCAGCAGTTTCGGTAGACAAGCTTATCAGCCCCAGCATTTT. The complete variable domain, with remaining parts taken from reference TRBV28 and TRBJ1-5, reads DVKVTQSSRYLVKRTGEKVFLECVQDMDHENMFWYRQDPGLGLRLIYFSYDVKMKEKGDIPEGYSVSREKKERFSLILESASTNQTSMYLCASSFGRQAYQPQHFGDGTRLSIL.

The chain has TRBV7-9 and TRBJ1-6; TRBD1 agrees at 8 bases. The V and J ends lost 7 bases and 8 bases, in that order; junction bases with no gene match: 7. The germline gives CDR1 SEHNR, CDR2 FQNEAQ (reference sequence). There are 14 residues in the CDR3. CDR3 nucleotide sequence: TGTGCCAGCACTCCGGGACAGGTGGATTCACCCCTCCACTTT. Translated, it gives CASTPGQVDSPLHF.

The V gene is TRBV5-1, the J gene TRBJ2-5, with unresolved D. The CDR3 runs to 15 residues. CDR1 and CDR2 (germline): SGHRS, YFSETQ. The V gene lost 4 bases and the J gene lost 3 bases, with 16 bases spanning the gap. CDR3 loop: CASSPSHRTEETQYF. Here the CDR3 DNA reads TGCGCCAGCAGCCCCTCTCATCGGACCGAAGAGACCCAGTACTTC.

This chain links TRBV6-6 with TRBJ1-1; a weak D match, TRBD1 (5 bases). The length of the CDR3 is 14 residues. The germline gives CDR1 MNHNY, CDR2 SVGAGI (reference sequence). V lost 6 bases, J lost 2 bases, and 13 bases lay in between. CDR3 DNA sequence: TGTGCCAGCAGCCTGAGGGGAAAAAACACTGAAGCTTTCTTT. Translated, it gives CASSLRGKNTEAFF.

V gene TRBV7-9 combines with J gene TRBJ2-7; 9 positions agree with TRBD1. The V gene's germline CDR1 is SEHNR and CDR2 FQNEAQ (reference sequence). The CDR3 spans 15 residues. V trimming: 2 bases; J trimming: 2 bases; junction bases outside the gene matches: 4. CDR3 in amino acids: CASSLPGTGTYEQYF. The CDR3 DNA sequence: TGTGCCAGCAGCTTACCCGGGACAGGGACCTACGAGCAGTACTTC. The whole variable domain, remainder taken from reference TRBV7-9 and TRBJ2-7, is DTGVSQNPRHKITKRGQNVTFRCDPISEHNRLYWYRQTLGQGPEFLTYFQNEAQLEKSRLLSDRFSAERPKGSFSTLEIQRTEQGDSAMYLCASSLPGTGTYEQYFGPGTRLTVT.

The chain is built from TRBV2 and TRBJ2-3; 8 positions agree with TRBD1. Germline V gene lookup returns CDR1 SNHLY and CDR2 FYNNEI. V lost 9 bases and J lost 2; bases outside the gene matches: 10. The length of the CDR3 is 15 residues. CDR3 DNA sequence: TGTGCCAGGATTCCAGGGGGCTCTTTCACAGATACGCAGTATTTT. Translated, it gives CARIPGGSFTDTQYF.

The chain employs TRBV7-9 and TRBJ1-2; TRBD1 is a possible D gene (6 bases). Germline assignment: CDR1 SEHNR and CDR2 FQNEAQ (reference sequence). CDR3 length: 14 amino acids. The ends were cut back, 4 bases at V and 3 bases at J, with 12 bases in the middle. DNA of the CDR3: TGTGCCAGCAGCTACGGGGGCTGGGACTATGGCTACACCTTC. It yields the protein CASSYGGWDYGYTF.

A single count supports this clone. The chain joins TRBV13 to TRBJ1-2; tentative D call: TRBD1 (5 bases). Trimming removed 6 bases from V and 4 bases from J, with 12 bases in between. This CDR3 has 13 amino acids. Germline values: CDR1 PRHDT, CDR2 FYEKMQ (reference sequence). The CDR3 is CASRFDSRYGYTF. DNA of the CDR3: TGTGCCAGCAGATTTGACAGCCGCTATGGCTACACCTTC.

The V and J genes are TRBV4-1 and TRBJ2-5, with D perhaps matching TRBD2 (6 bases). The V gene's germline CDR1 is MGHRA and CDR2 YSYEKL. V lost 3 bases and J lost 5, with 13 bases in between. The CDR3 loop spans 14 amino acids. In DNA form, the CDR3 reads TGCGCCAGCAGCCACCCTAGCGCGGTGGAGACCCAGTACTTC. It translates to CASSHPSAVETQYF.

The J gene is TRBJ1-6, the V gene TRBV9; D gene unclear. The CDR3 totals 15 residues. Trimming took off 0 bases at V and 5 bases at J, with 9 bases between the two ends. The germline V gene has CDR1 SGDLS and CDR2 YYNGEE. In nucleotides, the CDR3 is TGTGCCAGCAGCGTAGAAGCGGAAGATAATTCACCCCTCCACTTT. It encodes CASSVEAEDNSPLHF. Variable domain in full (rest from reference TRBV9 and TRBJ1-6): DSGVTQTPKHLITATGQRVTLRCSPRSGDLSVYWYQQSLDQGLQFLIQYYNGEERAKGNILERFSAQQFPDLHSELNLSSLELGDSALYFCASSVEAEDNSPLHFGNGTRLTVT.

The chain recombines TRBV7-2 with TRBJ1-6, with TRBD1 as a possible D gene (6 bases). V lost 3 bases and J lost 13, with 22 bases in between. The CDR3 has 16 residues. In germline, CDR1 is SGHTA, CDR2 FQGNSA. CDR3 in amino acids: CASSLDYSYRENPLHF. The DNA of the CDR3 is TGTGCCAGCAGCTTGGATTATTCGTACAGGGAAAACCCCCTCCACTTT.

V usage is TRBV10-1 and J usage is TRBJ2-4; D is perhaps TRBD1 (6 bases). The CDR3 runs to 14 residues. V shed 10 bases and J shed 10 bases, with 23 bases lying between them. Germline lookup yields CDR1 WNHNN and CDR2 SYGVQD (reference sequence). Here the CDR3 reads CATPPVQGLVIQYF. The CDR3, as DNA: TGCGCCACCCCCCCGGTACAGGGTCTTGTTATTCAGTACTTC.

This CDR3 reads CASSYGSSLTAGTQYF. The CDR3 DNA sequence: TGTGCCAGCAGTTACGGGTCTAGCCTTACGGCAGGTACGCAGTATTTT. This chain links TRBV6-6 with TRBJ2-3, with D possibly TRBD2 on 5 matching bases. Trimming left V 2 bases short and J 8 bases short, with 20 bases between. Germline CDR1 reads MNHNY; CDR2 reads SVGAGI (reference sequence). This CDR3 has 16 amino acids.

This chain links TRBV30 with TRBJ1-5; D unresolved. The CDR3 extends over 13 amino acids. The V gene lost 2 bases and the J gene lost 6 bases, with 11 bases spanning the gap. Per germline, CDR1 GTSNPN and CDR2 SVGIG (reference sequence). Here the CDR3 DNA reads TGTGCCTGGAGTCTGGGTGTCGGTCAGCCCCAGCATTTT. Translating it yields CAWSLGVGQPQHF.

This rearrangement joins TRBV5-5 to TRBJ2-7; no clear D. The CDR3 extends over 16 amino acids. From germline, CDR1 is SGHKS and CDR2 YYEKEE (reference sequence). Trimming left V 0 bases short and J 0 bases short, with 13 bases between. CDR3 amino acids: CASSLGSSTNSYEQYF. CDR3 bases: TGTGCCAGCAGCTTGGGTAGCAGTACGAACTCCTACGAGCAGTACTTC.

The chain has TRBV5-1 and TRBJ2-3, with D possibly TRBD2 on 7 matching bases. CDR1 is SGHRS and CDR2 is YFSETQ in the germline V gene. The V and J ends lost 7 bases and 2 bases respectively, with 14 bases between them. This CDR3 spans 14 amino acids. The CDR3 region is CASSRGGHTDTQYF. The CDR3 DNA follows: TGCGCCAGCTCCCGCGGGGGCCACACAGATACGCAGTATTTT.

The rearrangement uses TRBV29-1 and TRBJ2-2; 7 bases map to TRBD2. The CDR3 is 16 amino acids. Germline-derived CDR1 and CDR2 are SQVTM and ANQGSEA. The V segment lost 5 bases and the J segment 3 bases; nucleotides outside the gene matches: 12. CDR3 sequence reads: CSVTKGGSFYTGELFF. CDR3 in DNA: TGCAGCGTTACCAAGGGCGGGAGTTTTTACACCGGGGAGCTGTTTTTT.

The rearrangement links TRBV6-5 to TRBJ2-7; D possibly corresponds to TRBD1 (6 bases). CDR1 is MNHEY, CDR2 SVGAGI, per germline. V was clipped by 6 bases and J by 6 bases, with 12 bases between them. The CDR3 has 12 residues. The CDR3 is CASSPQGTEQYF. The DNA of the CDR3 is TGTGCCAGCAGCCCTCAGGGGACCGAGCAGTACTTC.

The V gene is TRBV2, the J gene TRBJ1-6; D is unresolved. Germline assignment: CDR1 SNHLY and CDR2 FYNNEI. CDR3 length: 15 residues. V lost 6 bases to trimming and J lost 7 bases, with 16 bases between them. The DNA for the CDR3 is TGTGCCAGCAGGCCGGAAGGACTTAAAAATTCACCCCTCCACTTT. It encodes CASRPEGLKNSPLHF.

This sequence joins TRBV5-1 and TRBJ2-4; 9 nucleotides agree with TRBD1. CDR3 length: 20 residues. In germline, CDR1 is SGHRS, CDR2 YFSETQ. After removal of 1 base from V and 0 bases from J, the junction contained 14 bases not matched to a gene. The CDR3 DNA reads as TGCGCCAGCAGCTTGTACGGGGACAGGGATATCAAACTAGCCAAAAACATTCAGTACTTC. Translated, it gives CASSLYGDRDIKLAKNIQYF.

The rearrangement joins TRBV29-1 to TRBJ1-2; 7 bases line up with TRBD1. V trimming: 6 bases; J trimming: 3 bases; junction bases outside the gene matches: 7. CDR1 is SQVTM, CDR2 ANQGSEA, per germline. The length of the CDR3 is 13 residues. The DNA of the CDR3 is TGCAGCGTATCCGTCGACAGGGACTATGGCTACACCTTC. Encoded protein: CSVSVDRDYGYTF.

The rearrangement joins TRBV5-1 to TRBJ2-7; 11 bases are shared with TRBD1. Unmatched junction bases numbered 7, after V lost 4 bases and J lost 4 bases. Germline V gives CDR1 SGHRS, CDR2 YFSETQ. The CDR3 extends over 15 amino acids. This chain's CDR3 is CASSTGQGAMYEQYF. The CDR3 DNA is TGCGCCAGCAGCACAGGACAGGGGGCAATGTACGAGCAGTACTTC.

The rearrangement uses TRBV4-3 and TRBJ2-1, with TRBD1 matching 8 bases. CDR1 is LGHNA and CDR2 is YSLEER in the germline V gene. The CDR3 totals 16 residues. The trim removed 0 bases at V and 7 bases at J, leaving 8 bases unmatched. In DNA, the CDR3 is TGCGCCAGCAGCCAAGAGGGCAGGGGGCCGCTTAATGAGCAGTTCTTC. This sequence encodes CASSQEGRGPLNEQFF.

The chain links TRBV30 to TRBJ2-2, with 7 bases fitting TRBD1. The length of the CDR3 is 14 residues. Germline-derived CDR1 and CDR2 are GTSNPN and SVGIG (reference sequence). V gave up 2 bases and J gave up 5 bases; unmatched junction bases: 5. In DNA, the CDR3 is TGTGCCTGGAGTCCAGGGGGATGGACCGGGGAGCTGTTTTTT. Encoded protein: CAWSPGGWTGELFF.

The genes are TRBV6-5 and TRBJ1-6, with a weak D call TRBD1 (6 bases). The CDR3 length is 14 residues. From germline, CDR1 is MNHEY and CDR2 SVGAGI. V was shortened by 6 bases and J by 5 bases, with 11 bases between the two germline ends. DNA for the CDR3: TGTGCCAGCAGCCAACAGGGAAATAATTCACCCCTCCACTTT. It is translated as CASSQQGNNSPLHF.